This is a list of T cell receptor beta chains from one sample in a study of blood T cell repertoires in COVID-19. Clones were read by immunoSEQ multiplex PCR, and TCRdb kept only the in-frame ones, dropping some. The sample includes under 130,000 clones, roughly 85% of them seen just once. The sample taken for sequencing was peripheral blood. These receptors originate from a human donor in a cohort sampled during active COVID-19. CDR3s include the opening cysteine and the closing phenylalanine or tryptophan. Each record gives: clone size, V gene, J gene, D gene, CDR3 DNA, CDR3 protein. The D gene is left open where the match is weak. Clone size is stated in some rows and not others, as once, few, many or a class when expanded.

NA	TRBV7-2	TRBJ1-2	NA	TGTGCCAGCAGCTTAGGCAGGGAGGGGCTCAGCTATGGCTACACCTTC	CASSLGREGLSYGYTF
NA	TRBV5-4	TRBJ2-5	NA	TGTGCCAGCAGCTTTAGCGCGTACCAAGAGACCCAGTACTTC	CASSFSAYQETQYF
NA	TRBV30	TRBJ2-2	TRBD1	TGTGCCTGGAGTACAGGGGGCAGCGACACCGGGGAGCTGTTTTTT	CAWSTGGSDTGELFF
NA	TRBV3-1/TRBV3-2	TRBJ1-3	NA	TGTGCCAGCAGCCAGCGGGACGGCGGAAACACCATATATTTT	CASSQRDGGNTIYF
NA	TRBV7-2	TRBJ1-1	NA	TGTGCCAGCAGCCCTCGGACAGTGATGACTGAAGCTTTCTTT	CASSPRTVMTEAFF
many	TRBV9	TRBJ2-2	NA	TGTGCCAGCAGCCCATACTCTCAGAACACCGGGGAGCTGTTTTTT	CASSPYSQNTGELFF
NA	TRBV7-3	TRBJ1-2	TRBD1	TGTGCCAGCGACCACAGGGGGGCCCCGTTTAACTATGGCTACACCTTC	CASDHRGAPFNYGYTF
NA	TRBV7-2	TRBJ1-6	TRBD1	TGTGCCAGCAGCTTAGCGACGGGACAGGGTAGTTCACCCCTCCACTTT	CASSLATGQGSSPLHF
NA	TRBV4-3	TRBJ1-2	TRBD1	TGCGCCAGCAGCCCATGGACAGGGGGTAACTATGGCTACACCTTC	CASSPWTGGNYGYTF
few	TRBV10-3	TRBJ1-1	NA	TGTGCCATCAGTGGACGACAGAACACTGAAGCTTTCTTT	CAISGRQNTEAFF
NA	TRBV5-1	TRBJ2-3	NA	TGCGCCAGCAGCTTCGTGGCAGGGAGCACAGATACGCAGTATTTT	CASSFVAGSTDTQYF
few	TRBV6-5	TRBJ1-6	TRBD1	TGTGCCAGCAGTCAACAGGGGCAATCCCTCCACTTT	CASSQQGQSLHF
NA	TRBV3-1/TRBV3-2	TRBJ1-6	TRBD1	TGTGCCAGCAGCTACGGGACAGGTTATAATTCACCCCTCCACTTT	CASSYGTGYNSPLHF
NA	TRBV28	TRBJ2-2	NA	TGTGCCAGCACTCGGGAGTTGGGGGGGGAGCTGTTTTTT	CASTRELGGELFF
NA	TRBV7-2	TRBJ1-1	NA	TGTGCCAGCAGCTTAGTAGGCGGCGGGAACACTGAAGCTTTCTTT	CASSLVGGGNTEAFF
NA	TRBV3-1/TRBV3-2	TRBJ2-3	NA	TGTGCCAGCAGCCAAGATGCCGGACAGCTCACAGATACGCAGTATTTT	CASSQDAGQLTDTQYF
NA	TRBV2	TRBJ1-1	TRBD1	TGTGCCAGCAGTCGCGACAGGGGTGGGGAGGCTTTCTTT	CASSRDRGGEAFF
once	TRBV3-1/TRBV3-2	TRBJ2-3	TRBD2	TGTGCCAGCAGCCTACTAGCGGACACAGATACGCAGTATTTT	CASSLLADTDTQYF
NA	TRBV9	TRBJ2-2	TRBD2	TGTGCCAGCAGCCCCACTGGGGCGGGGGGTCGAATCGGGGAGCTGTTTTTT	CASSPTGAGGRIGELFF
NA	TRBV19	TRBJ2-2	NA	TGTGCCAGTATCCCGTCCGAGGGCGGGGAGCTGTTTTTT	CASIPSEGGELFF
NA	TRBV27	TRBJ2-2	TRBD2	TGTGCCAGCAGTCCAACGGAACCGGGACTAGGCCCCACCGGGGAGCTGTTTTTT	CASSPTEPGLGPTGELFF
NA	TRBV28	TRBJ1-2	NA	TGTGCCAGCAGTTTAACCCCTGACAGTCCCTATGGCTACACCTTC	CASSLTPDSPYGYTF
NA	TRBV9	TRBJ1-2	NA	TGTGCCAGCAGCCCCGGGCAGGGAGGGGGGCGTTATTATGGCTACACCTTC	CASSPGQGGGRYYGYTF
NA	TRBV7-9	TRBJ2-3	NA	TGTGCCAGCACCGTGCGGAGAGCTCGCACAGATACGCAGTATTTT	CASTVRRARTDTQYF
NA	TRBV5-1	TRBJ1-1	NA	TGCGCCAGCAGCTTACAAAGATTCACTGAAGCTTTCTTT	CASSLQRFTEAFF
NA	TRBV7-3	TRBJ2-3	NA	TGTGCCAGCAGCCAATATTCGACAGGTCGCGCAGATACGCAGTATTTT	CASSQYSTGRADTQYF
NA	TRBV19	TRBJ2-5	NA	TGTGCCAGCGCAAACGGCGGGGCCTACCAAGAGACCCAGTACTTC	CASANGGAYQETQYF
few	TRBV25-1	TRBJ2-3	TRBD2	TGTGCCAGCAGTGAGGGGGGGTGGTACGCAGATACGCAGTATTTT	CASSEGGWYADTQYF
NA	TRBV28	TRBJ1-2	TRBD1	TGTGCCAGCAGTCTATCGGGACAGGGTAACTATGGCTACACCTTC	CASSLSGQGNYGYTF
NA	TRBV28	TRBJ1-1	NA	TGTGCCAGCAGTTTTGGCGGGGGTAGGGTGAACACTGAAGCTTTCTTT	CASSFGGGRVNTEAFF
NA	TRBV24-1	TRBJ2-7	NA	TGTGCCACCAGTGACCCCACTAGGCCGAGTTACGAGCAGTACTTC	CATSDPTRPSYEQYF
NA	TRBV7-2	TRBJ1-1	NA	TGTGCCAGCAGCTTAGCGGAGGGGATGAACACTGAAGCTTTCTTT	CASSLAEGMNTEAFF
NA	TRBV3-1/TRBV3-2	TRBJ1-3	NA	TGTGCCAGCAGCCAGGGCAAAGGGGGATCTGGAAACACCATATATTTT	CASSQGKGGSGNTIYF
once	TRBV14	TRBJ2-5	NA	TGTGCCAGCAGCCACAGGCAACCCTTGACGGAGACCCAGTACTTC	CASSHRQPLTETQYF
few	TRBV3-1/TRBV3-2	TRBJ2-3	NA	TGTGCCAGCAGCCAAGATCGGAGACAGAGCACAGATACGCAGTATTTT	CASSQDRRQSTDTQYF
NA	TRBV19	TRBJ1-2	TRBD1	TGTGCCAGTAGCCAGCAGGGGGTTTTCTATGGCTACACCTTC	CASSQQGVFYGYTF
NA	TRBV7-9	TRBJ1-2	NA	TGTGCCAGCAGCTTGGGTGAGGTGAGCGGCTACACCTTC	CASSLGEVSGYTF
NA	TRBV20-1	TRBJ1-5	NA	TGCAGTGCTTCAGCGAATCAGCCCCAGCATTTT	CSASANQPQHF
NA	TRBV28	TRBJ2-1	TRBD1	TGTGCCAGCAGACAACAACAGGGGATCAATGAGCAGTTCTTC	CASRQQQGINEQFF
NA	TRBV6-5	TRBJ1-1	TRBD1	TGTGCCAGCGATGACTACAGGGGGGGAAGGACTGAAGCTTTCTTT	CASDDYRGGRTEAFF
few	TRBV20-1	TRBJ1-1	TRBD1	TGCAGTGCTAGTGAAGGACAGGAGGGATCGGCTGAAGCTTTCTTT	CSASEGQEGSAEAFF
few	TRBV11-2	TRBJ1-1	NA	TGTGCCAGCAGCTCGACGACAGGGAACACTGAAGCTTTCTTT	CASSSTTGNTEAFF
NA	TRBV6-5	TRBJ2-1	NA	TGTGCCAGCAGTCTCCTAGGGGACAATGAGCAGTTCTTC	CASSLLGDNEQFF
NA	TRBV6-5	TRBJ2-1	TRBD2	TGTGCCAGCAGTTTGGACAGCGGGGGTTACAATGAGCAGTTCTTC	CASSLDSGGYNEQFF
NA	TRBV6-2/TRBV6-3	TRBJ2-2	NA	TGTGCCAGCAGTACAGGGTGGAACACCGGGGAGCTGTTTTTT	CASSTGWNTGELFF
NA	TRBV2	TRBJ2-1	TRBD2	TGTGCCAGCAGTGGTAGCGGGAGGGAGACCTACAATGAGCAGTTCTTC	CASSGSGRETYNEQFF
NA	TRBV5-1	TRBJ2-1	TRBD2	TGCGCCAGCAGCCAGGCGGATACTAGCGGGTTCCCCAATGAGCAGTTCTTC	CASSQADTSGFPNEQFF
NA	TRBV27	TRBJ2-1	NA	TGTGCCAGCAGTTCCACAGGGAGCTCCTACAATGAGCAGTTCTTC	CASSSTGSSYNEQFF
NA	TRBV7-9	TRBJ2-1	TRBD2	TGTGCCAGCAGCCCATTAGCGGGGGGGAACAATGAGCAGTTCTTC	CASSPLAGGNNEQFF
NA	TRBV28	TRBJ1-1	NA	TGTGCCAGCTCAACGGTGGCACAGGGCTTTGAAGCTTTCTTT	CASSTVAQGFEAFF
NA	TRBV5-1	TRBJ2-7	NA	TGCGCCAGCAGCTTCCAGGGGTACGACGAGCAGTACTTC	CASSFQGYDEQYF
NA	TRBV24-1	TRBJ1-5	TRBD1	TGTGCCACCAGTGGTCCGGACAGGGGTAGCAATCAGCCCCAGCATTTT	CATSGPDRGSNQPQHF
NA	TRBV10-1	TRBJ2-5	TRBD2	TGCGCCAGCACTATAGAAAGGACTAGCGGGAGGGCCGCCAAAGAGACCCAGTACTTC	CASTIERTSGRAAKETQYF
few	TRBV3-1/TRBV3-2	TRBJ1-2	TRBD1	TGTGCCAGCAGCCAAGCCCCGACAGGGGGGTTTGGCTACACCTTC	CASSQAPTGGFGYTF
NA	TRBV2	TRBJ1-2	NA	TGTGCCAGCAGCCAAGAAGGGGGACGGGTCCCCTATGGCTACACCTTC	CASSQEGGRVPYGYTF
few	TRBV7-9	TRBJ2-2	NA	TGTGCCAGCTCATCAGGGGCAGGCGGGGAGCTGTTTTTT	CASSSGAGGELFF
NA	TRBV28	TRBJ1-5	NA	TGTGCCAGCAGTTTATGGTTAGTAAATAGCAATCAGCCCCAGCATTTT	CASSLWLVNSNQPQHF